This T cell receptor (beta chain) was recorded in a study of cytomegalovirus exposure and HLA in healthy donors. This clone appeared a single time. A multiplex PCR was run with 60 Vbeta primers and 13 Jbeta primers. Libraries were prepared by immunoSEQ multiplex PCR; TCRdb keeps only in-frame clonotypes and omits some of them. The sample has 60,000 to 75,000 clones; about 70% are singletons. This receptor was taken from a woman in her 30s in good health and CMV-seropositive. Sequencing was carried out using PBMCs.

CDR3 sequence (DNA): TGCGCCAGCAGCCAAGATTCCAGCGGAAACACCGGGGAGCTGTTTTTT. Its protein product is CASSQDSSGNTGELFF. The genes are TRBV4-3 and TRBJ2-2, with D possibly being TRBD2 (5 bases). Germline V lookup: CDR1 LGHNA, CDR2 YSLEER. The CDR3 is 16 residues long. V was cut by 0 bases and J by 2 bases, with 10 bases left in between.